One sample yielded the 20 T cell receptor beta chains listed below, sequenced in a study of T cell responses to AZD1222 COVID-19 vaccine. Libraries were prepared by immunoSEQ multiplex PCR; TCRdb keeps only in-frame clonotypes and omits some of them. The sample includes about 110,000 clones, roughly 86% of them seen just once. Source: peripheral blood, taken 28 days after the second AZD1222 dose. The source is an adult who received the AZD1222 COVID-19 vaccine.

The rearrangement uses TRBV5-1 and TRBJ2-2; the match to TRBD1 covers 7 bases. V was pared by 9 bases and J by 6 bases, with 8 bases of the junction left unmatched. CDR1 SGHRS and CDR2 YFSETQ come from the germline V gene. This CDR3 is 13 amino acids long. The CDR3 coding sequence is TGCGCCACCGCCGAGGGGGCGCCCGGGGAGCTGTTTTTT. Residues: CATAEGAPGELFF.

CDR3 loop: CASSEPGYLRYEQFF. Written as DNA, the CDR3 is TGTGCCAGCAGTGAACCGGGATACCTAAGGTATGAGCAGTTCTTC. J is TRBJ2-1 and V is TRBV6-1; possible D gene TRBD2, 5 bases. The germline gives CDR1 MNHNS, CDR2 SASEGT. V was clipped by 2 bases and J by 8 bases, with 16 bases between them. The CDR3 spans 15 residues.

This rearrangement joins TRBV9 to TRBJ2-3; D is perhaps TRBD2 (5 bases). Trimming pared 6 bases from V and 6 bases from J, leaving 20 bases between. This CDR3 has 15 amino acids. From germline, CDR1 is SGDLS and CDR2 YYNGEE. CDR3 sequence reads: CASTDGSSRVDTQYF. DNA for the CDR3: TGTGCCAGCACCGATGGGAGTAGTAGAGTGGATACGCAGTATTTT.

This clone was seen just once. The J gene is TRBJ1-3, the V gene TRBV6-5; D uncertain. Trimming pared 4 bases from V and 0 bases from J, leaving 10 bases between. The V gene's germline CDR1 is MNHEY and CDR2 SVGAGI. This CDR3 region has 15 residues. CDR3 sequence: CASSLGRPSGNTIYF. CDR3 nucleotides: TGTGCCAGCAGTTTAGGCAGACCCTCTGGAAACACCATATATTTT.

This chain uses TRBV6-5 with TRBJ1-5, with TRBD1 matching over 7 bases. CDR1 and CDR2 (germline): MNHEY, SVGAGI. The CDR3 is 12 amino acids. With V trimmed by 6 bases and J by 7 bases, 3 bases remained unmatched. The CDR3 nucleotides read TGTGCCAGCAGAACAGGGGTCCAGCCCCAGCATTTT. Amino acids: CASRTGVQPQHF.

The chain couples TRBV7-6 to TRBJ2-7; 9 bases match TRBD1. V was clipped by 0 bases and J by 1 base; unmatched bases: 4. The CDR3 sequence is 16 residues long. In germline, CDR1 is SGHVS, CDR2 FNYEAQ. Here the CDR3 DNA reads TGTGCCAGCAGCTTAGCGTGGGGACAGGGATCCTACGAGCAGTACTTC. It encodes CASSLAWGQGSYEQYF. Supplemented by reference TRBV7-6 and TRBJ2-7, the full variable domain reads GAGVSQSPRYKVTKRGQDVALRCDPISGHVSLYWYRQALGQGPEFLTYFNYEAQQDKSGLPNDRFSAERPEGSISTLTIQRTEQRDSAMYRCASSLAWGQGSYEQYFGPGTRLTVT.

The gene calls are TRBV7-8 and TRBJ2-2; TRBD2 agrees at 12 bases. Germline assignment: CDR1 SGHVS and CDR2 FQNEAQ. This CDR3 region has 13 residues. Trimming cost V 10 bases and J 6 bases; bases outside gene matches: 3. CDR3 DNA sequence: TGTGCCACACTAGCGGGAGGAGCCGGGGAGCTGTTTTTT. Residues: CATLAGGAGELFF. The full variable domain, with the rest looked up from reference TRBV7-8 and TRBJ2-2, is GAGVSQSPRYKVAKRGQDVALRCDPISGHVSLFWYQQALGQGPEFLTYFQNEAQLDKSGLPSDRFFAERPEGSVSTLKIQRTQQEDSAVYLCATLAGGAGELFFGEGSRLTVL.

V is TRBV6-5 and J is TRBJ2-7; 12 bases align to TRBD2. Trimming at V came to 7 bases and at J to 6 bases, leaving 7 bases not matched to a gene. This CDR3 contains 14 residues. CDR1 MNHEY and CDR2 SVGAGI come from the germline V gene. CDR3 coding DNA: TGTGCCAGCACCCTAGCGGGAGGGCCATTCGAGCAGTACTTC. Its protein is CASTLAGGPFEQYF.

The chain has TRBV19 and TRBJ1-2; the match to TRBD1 covers 10 bases. CDR1 is LNHDA, CDR2 SQIVND, per germline (reference sequence). The CDR3 consists of 14 residues. J was trimmed by 7 bases and V by 4 bases; bases with no gene match: 6. Here the CDR3 reads CASSTRQGASGYTF. The CDR3, as DNA: TGTGCCAGTAGTACCAGACAGGGGGCTAGTGGCTACACCTTC.

The V gene is TRBV7-2, the J gene TRBJ1-6, with a weak D call TRBD1 (6 bases). Germline V gene lookup returns CDR1 SGHTA and CDR2 FQGNSA. This CDR3 contains 15 residues. V lost 3 bases and J 5 bases, leaving 11 bases between the germline ends. The CDR3 coding sequence is TGTGCCAGCAGCTTTGAAGACAGGAATAATTCACCCCTCCACTTT. Amino acids: CASSFEDRNNSPLHF. Filled out from reference TRBV7-2 and TRBJ1-6, the complete variable domain reads GAGVSQSPSNKVTEKGKDVELRCDPISGHTALYWYRQSLGQGLEFLIYFQGNSAPDKSGLPSDRFSAERTGGSVSTLTIQRTQQEDSAVYLCASSFEDRNNSPLHFGNGTRLTVT.

This sequence joins TRBV19 and TRBJ2-7; D is ambiguous. Per the germline V gene, CDR1 is LNHDA and CDR2 is SQIVND (reference sequence). Trimming removed 0 bases at V and 0 bases at J, with 6 bases between. The CDR3 totals 14 residues. The CDR3 sequence: CASSIEGNSYEQYF. The CDR3 nucleotides read TGTGCCAGTAGTATAGAAGGGAACTCCTACGAGCAGTACTTC.

The chain is built from TRBV27 and TRBJ2-1, with 8 bases fitting TRBD1. Germline V CDR1 and CDR2: MNHEY, SMNVEV (reference sequence). V gave up 5 bases and J gave up 10 bases; unmatched junction bases: 4. The CDR3 spans 12 residues. The CDR3 region has the DNA TGTGCCAGCAGTCCCTGGACAGGGGAGCAGTTCTTC. Translating gives CASSPWTGEQFF.

This CDR3 is CASSHNPTGGGEQYF. CDR3 DNA: TGTGCCAGCAGCCACAATCCTACGGGGGGAGGTGAGCAGTACTTC. The chain couples TRBV3-1 (or the pseudogene TRBV3-2) to TRBJ2-7, with TRBD2 identical over 7 bases. The CDR3 is 15 residues long. Germline lookup yields CDR1 LGHDT and CDR2 YNNKEL (reference sequence). The J segment lost 7 bases and the V segment lost 3 bases, leaving 12 bases of the junction unmatched.

The chain recombines TRBV21-1 with TRBJ1-2. TRBV21-1 is reported as a pseudogene. This CDR3 has 12 residues. In nucleotides, the CDR3 is TGTGCCAGGAGGGGACGGGAGGCAAACTACACCTTC. This gives the protein CARRGREANYTF.

The rearrangement joins TRBV6-2 or TRBV6-3 to TRBJ2-5; D gene ambiguous. Trimming took off 5 bases at V and 1 base at J, with 11 bases between the two ends. The CDR3 is 14 amino acids. CDR1 is MNHEY and CDR2 is SVGEGT in the germline V gene. For the CDR3, the DNA is TGTGCCAGCAGTAAGGGCAGTTCCCAAGAGACCCAGTACTTC. Residues: CASSKGSSQETQYF.

V and J are TRBV6-5 and TRBJ2-7; TRBD1 might be the D (5 bases). Germline V gene lookup returns CDR1 MNHEY and CDR2 SVGAGI. Trimming took 7 bases from V and 3 from J, leaving 13 bases between them. This CDR3 is 13 amino acids long. For the CDR3, the DNA is TGTGCCAGCATGGCAGGGATAGGCTACGAGCAGTACTTC. It translates to CASMAGIGYEQYF.

This clone was found a few times. This CDR3 is CASSYRRGGLSNQPQHF. The CDR3 bases are TGTGCCAGCAGTTACCGACGTGGGGGACTTAGCAATCAGCCCCAGCATTTT. The J gene is TRBJ1-5, the V gene TRBV6-2 or TRBV6-3, with D possibly being TRBD1 (5 bases). In germline, CDR1 is MNHEY, CDR2 SVGEGT. Between the trimmed V and J ends, which lost 2 bases and 0 bases, there was a span of 14 bases. The CDR3 sequence is 17 residues long.

As concerns this clone: The sample contains more than one DNA sequence encoding this CDR3. The chain joins TRBV27 to TRBJ2-5; 7 bases fit TRBD1. In germline, CDR1 is MNHEY, CDR2 SMNVEV (reference sequence). V gave up 4 bases and J gave up 5 bases; unmatched junction bases: 4. The CDR3 totals 13 residues. This chain's CDR3 is CASSSRGRETQYF. As DNA, the CDR3 is TGTGCCAGCAGTTCTAGGGGGCGGGAGACCCAGTACTTC.

J is TRBJ1-3 and V is TRBV5-8, with 9 bases aligning to TRBD1. The CDR3 is made up of 19 amino acids. The trim removed 4 bases at V and 0 bases at J, leaving 14 bases unmatched. Germline V gene lookup returns CDR1 SGHTS and CDR2 YDEGEE. CDR3 bases: TGTGCCAGCAGCCCTACGACCGGGACAGGGTACACCTCTGGAAACACCATATATTTT. Amino acids: CASSPTTGTGYTSGNTIYF.

In this sample, this clone turned up a few times. The chain has TRBV18 and TRBJ2-1; a weak D match, TRBD2 (6 bases). The CDR3 runs 13 residues. V was pared by 1 base and J by 7 bases, with 8 bases between. Germline V gene sequence: CDR1 KGHSH, CDR2 LQKENI. The CDR3 region is CASSPLRENEQFF. The CDR3 bases are TGTGCCAGCTCACCACTTCGGGAGAATGAGCAGTTCTTC.